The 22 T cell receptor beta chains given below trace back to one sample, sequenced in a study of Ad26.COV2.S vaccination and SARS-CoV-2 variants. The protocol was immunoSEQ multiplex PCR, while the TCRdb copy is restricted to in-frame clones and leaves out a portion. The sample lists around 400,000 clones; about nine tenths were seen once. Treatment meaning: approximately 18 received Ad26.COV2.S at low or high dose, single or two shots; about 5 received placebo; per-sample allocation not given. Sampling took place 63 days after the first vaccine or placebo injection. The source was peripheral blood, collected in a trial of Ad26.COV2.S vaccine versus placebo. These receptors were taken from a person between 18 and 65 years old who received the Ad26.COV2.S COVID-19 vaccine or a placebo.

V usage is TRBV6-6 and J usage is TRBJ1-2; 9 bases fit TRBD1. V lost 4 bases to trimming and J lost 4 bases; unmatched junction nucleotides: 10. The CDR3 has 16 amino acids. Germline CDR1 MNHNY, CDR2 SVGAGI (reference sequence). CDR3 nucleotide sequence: TGTGCCAGCAGTTCCTCAAGGACAGGGGATCCCTATGGCTACACCTTC. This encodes CASSSSRTGDPYGYTF.

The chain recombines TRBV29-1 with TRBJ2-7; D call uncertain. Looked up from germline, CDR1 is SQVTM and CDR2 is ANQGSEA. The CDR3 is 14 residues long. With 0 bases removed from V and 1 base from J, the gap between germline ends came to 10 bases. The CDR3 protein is CSVEDGTESYEQYF. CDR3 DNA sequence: TGCAGCGTTGAAGATGGCACAGAGTCCTACGAGCAGTACTTC.

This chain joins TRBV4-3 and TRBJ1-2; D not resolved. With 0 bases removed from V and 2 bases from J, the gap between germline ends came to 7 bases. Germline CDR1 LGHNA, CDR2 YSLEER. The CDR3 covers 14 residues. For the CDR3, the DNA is TGCGCCAGCAGCCAAGATTTTCTCAACTATGGCTACACCTTC. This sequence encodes CASSQDFLNYGYTF.

The CDR3 is CASSVPRSEQFF. The CDR3 DNA sequence: TGCGCCAGCAGCGTACCTAGGTCTGAGCAGTTCTTC. The rearrangement uses TRBV5-1 and TRBJ2-1, with no clear D. The CDR3 has 12 amino acids. In germline, CDR1 is SGHRS, CDR2 YFSETQ. Trimming cost V 4 bases and J 9 bases, with 11 bases left between them.

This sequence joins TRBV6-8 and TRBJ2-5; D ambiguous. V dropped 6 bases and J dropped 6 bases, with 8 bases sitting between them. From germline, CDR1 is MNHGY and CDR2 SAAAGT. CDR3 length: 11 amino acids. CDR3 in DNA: TGTGCCAGCAGCCCTAGGAAGACCCAGTACTTC. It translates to CASSPRKTQYF.

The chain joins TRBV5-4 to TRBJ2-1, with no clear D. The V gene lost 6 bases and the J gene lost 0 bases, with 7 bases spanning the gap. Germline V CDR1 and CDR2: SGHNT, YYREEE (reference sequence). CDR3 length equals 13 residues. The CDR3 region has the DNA TGTGCCAGCACGCGACCCTCCTACAATGAGCAGTTCTTC. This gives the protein CASTRPSYNEQFF.

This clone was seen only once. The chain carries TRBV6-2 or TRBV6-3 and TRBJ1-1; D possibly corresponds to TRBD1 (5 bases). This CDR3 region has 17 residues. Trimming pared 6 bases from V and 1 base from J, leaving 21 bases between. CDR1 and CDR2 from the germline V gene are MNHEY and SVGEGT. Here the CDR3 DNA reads TGTGCCAGCAGCCGCCGCGGGGGTAGAGTTGAGAACACTGAAGCTTTCTTT. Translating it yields CASSRRGGRVENTEAFF.

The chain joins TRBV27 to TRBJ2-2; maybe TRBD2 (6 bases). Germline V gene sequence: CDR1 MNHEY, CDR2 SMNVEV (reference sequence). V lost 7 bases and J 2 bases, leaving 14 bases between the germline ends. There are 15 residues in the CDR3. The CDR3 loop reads CASTSLGLNTGELFF. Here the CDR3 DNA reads TGTGCCAGCACTTCCCTGGGACTTAACACCGGGGAGCTGTTTTTT.

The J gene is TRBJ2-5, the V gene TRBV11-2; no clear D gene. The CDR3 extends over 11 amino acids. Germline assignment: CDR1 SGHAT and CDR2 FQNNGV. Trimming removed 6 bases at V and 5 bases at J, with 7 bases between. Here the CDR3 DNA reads TGTGCCAGCAGAAGGTTGGAGACCCAGTACTTC. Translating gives CASRRLETQYF.

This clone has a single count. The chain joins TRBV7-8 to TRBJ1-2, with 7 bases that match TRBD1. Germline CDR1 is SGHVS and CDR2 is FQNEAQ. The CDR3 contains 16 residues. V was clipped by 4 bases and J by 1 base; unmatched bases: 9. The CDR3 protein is CASSSGGRDSNYGYTF. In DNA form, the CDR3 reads TGTGCCAGCAGCTCCGGAGGCCGGGACAGTAACTATGGCTACACCTTC.

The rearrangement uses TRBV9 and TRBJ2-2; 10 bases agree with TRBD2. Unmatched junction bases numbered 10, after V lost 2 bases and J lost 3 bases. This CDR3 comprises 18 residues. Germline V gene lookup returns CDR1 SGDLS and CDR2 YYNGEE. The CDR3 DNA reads TGTGCCAGCAGCGTGTCGTCTAGCGGGAGTTTCTACACCGGGGAGCTGTTTTTT. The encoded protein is CASSVSSSGSFYTGELFF.

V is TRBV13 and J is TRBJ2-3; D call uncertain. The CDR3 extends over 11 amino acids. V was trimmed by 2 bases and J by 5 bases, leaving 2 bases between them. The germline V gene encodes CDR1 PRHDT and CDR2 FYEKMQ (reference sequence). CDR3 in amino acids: CASSLQDTQYF. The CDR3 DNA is TGTGCCAGCAGCTTACAAGATACGCAGTATTTT. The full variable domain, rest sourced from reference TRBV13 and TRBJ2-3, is AAGVIQSPRHLIKEKRETATLKCYPIPRHDTVYWYQQGPGQDPQFLISFYEKMQSDKGSIPDRFSAQQFSDYHSELNMSSLELGDSALYFCASSLQDTQYFGPGTRLTVL.

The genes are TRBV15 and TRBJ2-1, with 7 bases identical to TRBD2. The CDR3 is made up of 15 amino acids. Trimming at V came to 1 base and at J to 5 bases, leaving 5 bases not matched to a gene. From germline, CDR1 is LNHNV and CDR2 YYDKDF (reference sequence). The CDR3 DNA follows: TGTGCCACCAGCAGAGTTGGGGCGGGAGACAATGAGCAGTTCTTC. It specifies CATSRVGAGDNEQFF.

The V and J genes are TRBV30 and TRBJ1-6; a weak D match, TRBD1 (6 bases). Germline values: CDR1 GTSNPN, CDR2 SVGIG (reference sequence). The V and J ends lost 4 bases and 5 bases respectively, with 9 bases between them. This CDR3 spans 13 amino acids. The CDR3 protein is CAWNHRDNSPLHF. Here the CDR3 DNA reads TGTGCCTGGAACCACAGGGATAATTCACCCCTCCACTTT. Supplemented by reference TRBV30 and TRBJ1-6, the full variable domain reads SQTIHQWPATLVQPVGSPLSLECTVEGTSNPNLYWYRQAAGRGLQLLFYSVGIGQISSEVPQNLSASRPQDRQFILSSKKLLLSDSGFYLCAWNHRDNSPLHFGNGTRLTVT.

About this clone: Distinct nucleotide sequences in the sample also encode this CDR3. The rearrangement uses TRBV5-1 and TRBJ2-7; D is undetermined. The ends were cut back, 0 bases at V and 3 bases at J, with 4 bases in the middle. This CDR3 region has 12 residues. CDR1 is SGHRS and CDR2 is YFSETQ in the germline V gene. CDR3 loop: CASSLGGYEQYF. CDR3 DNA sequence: TGCGCCAGCAGCTTGGGGGGCTACGAGCAGTACTTC.

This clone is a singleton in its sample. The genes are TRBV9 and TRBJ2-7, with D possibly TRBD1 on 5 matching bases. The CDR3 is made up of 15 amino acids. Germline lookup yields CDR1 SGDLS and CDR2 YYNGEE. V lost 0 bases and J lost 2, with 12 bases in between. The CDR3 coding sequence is TGTGCCAGCAGCGTAGCAGGTGACAGTCCCTACGAGCAGTACTTC. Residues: CASSVAGDSPYEQYF.

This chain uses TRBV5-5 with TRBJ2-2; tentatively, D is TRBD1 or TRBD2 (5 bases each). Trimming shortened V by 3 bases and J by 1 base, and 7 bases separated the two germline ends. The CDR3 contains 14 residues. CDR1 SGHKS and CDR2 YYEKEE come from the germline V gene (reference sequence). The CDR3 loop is CASSSGLNTGELFF. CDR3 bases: TGTGCCAGCAGCTCGGGGCTGAACACCGGGGAGCTGTTTTTT.

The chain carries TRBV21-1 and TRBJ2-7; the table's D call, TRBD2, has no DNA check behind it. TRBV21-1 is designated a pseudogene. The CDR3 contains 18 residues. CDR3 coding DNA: TGTGCCAGCAGCCGCCGCGACAGGGAACTAGCGGGAGCGTACGAGCAGTACTTC. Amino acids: CASSRRDRELAGAYEQYF.

CDR3 nucleotide sequence: TGTGCCAGCAGCAGACAGATCTCTGGGGCCAACGTCCTGACTTTC. Encoded protein: CASSRQISGANVLTF. The V call is TRBV6-5, the J call TRBJ2-6; the D gene is possibly TRBD1 (5 bases). CDR3 length equals 15 residues. The V gene's germline CDR1 is MNHEY and CDR2 SVGAGI. V lost 6 bases and J lost 0, with 9 bases in between.

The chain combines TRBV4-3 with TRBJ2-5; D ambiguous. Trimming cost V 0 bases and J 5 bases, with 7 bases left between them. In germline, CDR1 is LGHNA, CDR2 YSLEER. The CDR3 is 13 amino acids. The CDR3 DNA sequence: TGCGCCAGCAGCCAAGAGAGGCGGGAGACCCAGTACTTC. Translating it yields CASSQERRETQYF.

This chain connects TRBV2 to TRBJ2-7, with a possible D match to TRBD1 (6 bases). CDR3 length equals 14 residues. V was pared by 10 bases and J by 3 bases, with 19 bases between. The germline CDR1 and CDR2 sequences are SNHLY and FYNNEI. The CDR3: CATHLPGQYYEQYF. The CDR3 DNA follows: TGTGCCACACACCTTCCAGGACAGTACTACGAGCAGTACTTC.

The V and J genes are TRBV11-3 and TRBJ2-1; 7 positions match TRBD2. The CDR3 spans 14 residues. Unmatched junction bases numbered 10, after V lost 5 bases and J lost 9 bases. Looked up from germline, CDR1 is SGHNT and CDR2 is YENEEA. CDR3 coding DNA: TGTGCCAGCAGCAAACCCGGCGGGAGAGGTGAGCAGTTCTTC. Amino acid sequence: CASSKPGGRGEQFF.